This is a list of T cell receptor beta chains from one sample in a study of T cell changes during pregnancy in multiple sclerosis. Profiling relied on immunoSEQ multiplex PCR, and the TCRdb table lists in-frame clones only, not all of them. The table lists around 50,000 clones, 80% to 95% of them singletons, with around 0.61% in the top ten. The sequenced sample was CD4+ T cells from peripheral blood mononuclear cells, obtained after pregnancy. The receptor set was obtained from a female donor in good health, enrolled as a control in a pregnancy study. CDR3s include the opening cysteine and the closing phenylalanine or tryptophan. The order of the fields is clone size, V gene, D gene, J gene, CDR3 protein, CDR3 DNA. A D gene is named only where the DNA matches it firmly. Rows may omit the clone size; those that give it use once, few, many or a size class.

.	TRBV21-1	.	TRBJ2-7	CASSKGPFAGQGKNYEQYF	TGTGCCAGCAGCAAAGGACCCTTCGCGGGACAGGGCAAAAACTACGAGCAGTACTTC
.	TRBV6-5	TRBD1	TRBJ2-7	CASSGDRGRHEQYF	TGTGCCAGCAGTGGGGACAGGGGGCGCCACGAGCAGTACTTC
.	TRBV11-3	TRBD2	TRBJ2-3	CASSLGLAGVEDTQYF	TGTGCCAGCAGCTTAGGACTAGCGGGAGTAGAAGATACGCAGTATTTT
.	TRBV5-1	.	TRBJ1-4	CASSLGPSGEKLFF	TGCGCCAGCAGCTTGGGACCGTCGGGTGAAAAACTGTTTTTT
once	TRBV28	.	TRBJ2-1	CASSLGPFDEQFF	TGTGCCAGCAGTTTAGGGCCGTTCGATGAGCAGTTCTTC
.	TRBV28	TRBD1	TRBJ1-2	CASIDRAYGYTF	TGTGCCAGCATAGACAGGGCCTATGGCTACACCTTC
.	TRBV6-1	TRBD1	TRBJ1-2	CASSVQGQMTYGYTF	TGTGCCAGCAGTGTACAGGGGCAGATGACTTATGGCTACACCTTC
.	TRBV28	.	TRBJ1-1	CASSLGLRNTEAFF	TGTGCCAGCAGTTTAGGACTTCGGAACACTGAAGCTTTCTTT
.	TRBV5-1	.	TRBJ2-2	CASSYGGTGELFF	TGCGCCAGCAGCTACGGGGGTACCGGGGAGCTGTTTTTT
.	TRBV27	TRBD2	TRBJ2-5	CASSGTSGGQETQYF	TGTGCCAGCAGTGGGACTAGCGGGGGACAAGAGACCCAGTACTTC
once	TRBV6-1	TRBD2	TRBJ2-1	CASKGTSGSYEQFF	TGTGCCAGCAAGGGGACTAGCGGGAGCTATGAGCAGTTCTTC
.	TRBV7-3	TRBD2	TRBJ2-3	CASSLASGGGTDTQYF	TGTGCCAGCAGCTTAGCTAGCGGGGGAGGGACAGATACGCAGTATTTT
.	TRBV21-1	.	TRBJ1-5	CASSLMGQANQPQHF	TGTGCCAGCAGCCTCATGGGCCAGGCTAATCAGCCCCAGCATTTT
.	TRBV5-1	.	TRBJ1-1	CASSFVAGAFTEAFF	TGCGCCAGCAGCTTCGTCGCGGGGGCATTCACTGAAGCTTTCTTT
.	TRBV19	.	TRBJ2-5	CASSMQGRETQYF	TGTGCCAGTAGTATGCAGGGTAGAGAGACCCAGTACTTC
.	TRBV7-9	TRBD1	TRBJ1-2	CADRVSGYTF	TGTGCTGACAGGGTCAGTGGCTACACCTTC
.	TRBV7-2	.	TRBJ1-5	CASSMQGNQPQHF	TGTGCCAGCAGCATGCAGGGTAATCAGCCCCAGCATTTT
.	TRBV21-1	.	TRBJ2-3	CASRPAGGHTQYF	TGTGCCAGCAGACCAGCGGGGGGACATACGCAGTATTTT
.	TRBV7-6	TRBD2	TRBJ2-2	CASSLSGRANTGELFF	TGTGCCAGCAGCCTTAGCGGGAGGGCGAACACCGGGGAGCTGTTTTTT
.	TRBV19	.	TRBJ1-1	CASQKGAGDLITEAFF	TGTGCCAGTCAGAAAGGGGCAGGGGACCTGATAACTGAAGCTTTCTTT
.	TRBV29-1	.	TRBJ2-7	CSVSAASYEQYF	TGCAGCGTTTCAGCGGCATCCTACGAGCAGTACTTC
few	TRBV29-1	TRBD1	TRBJ1-1	CSVAGQGAFF	TGCAGCGTTGCGGGACAGGGAGCTTTCTTT
few	TRBV21-1	.	TRBJ2-1	CASSKGGSRNNEQFF	TGTGCCAGCAGCAAAGGAGGGAGCCGGAACAATGAGCAGTTCTTC
.	TRBV7-2	TRBD1	TRBJ1-5	CASSLTGGYNQPQHF	TGTGCCAGCAGCTTGACAGGGGGTTATAATCAGCCCCAGCATTTT
.	TRBV7-2	.	TRBJ2-7	CASSRIQGIGEQYF	TGTGCCAGCAGCAGGATCCAGGGGATCGGCGAGCAGTACTTC
.	TRBV29-1	TRBD1	TRBJ2-5	CSVETGIETQYF	TGCAGCGTCGAGACAGGGATCGAGACCCAGTACTTC
.	TRBV6-1	.	TRBJ2-3	CASSWTADTQYF	TGTGCCAGCAGTTGGACAGCAGATACGCAGTATTTT
.	TRBV7-9	TRBD2	TRBJ2-3	CASSFSTSADTQYF	TGTGCCAGCAGCTTCAGTACTAGCGCAGATACGCAGTATTTT
.	TRBV5-1	.	TRBJ2-3	CASSLDRTSTDTQYF	TGCGCCAGCAGCTTGGACCGGACTAGCACAGATACGCAGTATTTT
.	TRBV7-2	TRBD1	TRBJ2-7	CASSEPGQGSSYEQYF	TGTGCCAGCAGCGAACCGGGACAGGGGTCTTCCTACGAGCAGTACTTC
.	TRBV4-2	TRBD2	TRBJ2-3	CASSQDGAGGPKDTQYF	TGTGCCAGCAGCCAAGATGGCGCGGGGGGGCCAAAAGATACGCAGTATTTT